This TCR beta chain was sequenced in a study of cytomegalovirus exposure and HLA in healthy donors. Trimming shortened V by 2 bases and J by 3 bases, and 4 bases separated the two germline ends. The CDR3 spans 13 residues. CDR1 is LGHNT, CDR2 FRNRAP, per germline. The assay was immunoSEQ multiplex PCR, and TCRdb's table has in-frame clones only and misses some. This repertoire shows some 90,000 clones, 96% found once; its top ten account for 0.78%. Sequenced: PBMCs. J is TRBJ2-2 and V is TRBV12-5, with D unclear. The TCR was taken from a man aged 18 to 29 in good health and CMV-seronegative. Here the CDR3 DNA reads TGTGCTAGTGGTTTGTCTCACACCGGGGAGCTGTTTTTT. Translation: CASGLSHTGELFF.